This passage covers 30 T cell receptor beta chains from one sample sequenced in a study of T cell responses to AZD1222 COVID-19 vaccine. The table came from immunoSEQ multiplex PCR; TCRdb's copy has only in-frame clones and leaves some out. The data show under 200,000 clones, roughly 90% seen once. The source was peripheral blood, collected 28 days after the second AZD1222 dose. These receptors were collected from an adult who received the AZD1222 COVID-19 vaccine.

This clone was detected only once. This chain connects TRBV7-3 to TRBJ2-7; D may be TRBD2 (5 bases). CDR1 and CDR2 from the germline V gene are SGHTA and FQGTGA. Trimming removed 5 bases from V and 2 bases from J, with 16 bases in between. The CDR3 covers 15 residues. This chain's CDR3 is CASSRMGTGAYEQYF. CDR3 bases: TGTGCCAGCAGCCGGATGGGAACCGGGGCCTACGAGCAGTACTTC.

The CDR3 nucleotides read TGCGCCAGCAGCCCACTGGACAGGGGTAGCACTGAAGCTTTCTTT. Its translation is CASSPLDRGSTEAFF. V and J are TRBV5-1 and TRBJ1-1, with 9 bases aligning to TRBD1. CDR3 length equals 15 residues. With 4 bases clipped from V and 4 bases from J, the junction kept 8 bases outside the gene matches. Per germline, CDR1 SGHRS and CDR2 YFSETQ. Full variable domain (rest looked up from reference TRBV5-1 and TRBJ1-1): KAGVTQTPRYLIKTRGQQVTLSCSPISGHRSVSWYQQTPGQGLQFLFEYFSETQRNKGNFPGRFSGRQFSNSRSEMNVSTLELGDSALYLCASSPLDRGSTEAFFGQGTRLTVV.

In regard to this clone: A read error may account for a junction end that differs from germline. The chain has TRBV6-1 and TRBJ1-3; 7 bases fit TRBD1. Germline CDR1 reads MNHNS; CDR2 reads SASEGT. The CDR3 spans 17 residues. CDR3 amino acids: CASSEALGTDNGKTIYF. The CDR3 DNA is TGTGCCAGCAGTGAAGCTCTTGGGACAGACAACGGAAAGACCATATATTTT.

The V and J genes are TRBV7-6 and TRBJ2-1, with 14 positions matching TRBD2. V was clipped by 5 bases and J by 9 bases; unmatched bases: 6. The CDR3 consists of 15 residues. CDR1 is SGHVS and CDR2 is FNYEAQ in the germline V gene. CDR3 sequence reads: CASSPTSGGAGEQFF. CDR3 DNA sequence: TGTGCCAGCAGCCCGACTAGCGGGGGGGCAGGTGAGCAGTTCTTC.

V and J are TRBV3-1 (or the pseudogene TRBV3-2) and TRBJ1-5; unclear D gene. V was shortened by 5 bases and J by 10 bases, with 15 bases between the two germline ends. Germline CDR1 and CDR2: LGHDT and YNNKEL (reference sequence). The CDR3 spans 13 residues. The CDR3 region has the DNA TGTGCCAGCAGCTCCTCCGGGGATAGTCCCCAGCATTTT. This codes for CASSSSGDSPQHF.

The chain employs TRBV19 and TRBJ2-7; TRBD2 matches 7 bases. The CDR3 sequence is 12 residues long. Germline CDR1 is LNHDA and CDR2 is SQIVND (reference sequence). Trimming cost V 10 bases and J 7 bases; bases outside gene matches: 10. Here the CDR3 reads CATSRGGREQYF. The CDR3, as DNA: TGTGCCACCTCCCGCGGGGGTCGGGAGCAGTACTTC.

V gene TRBV4-2 combines with J gene TRBJ1-4; perhaps TRBD1 as D (5 bases). From germline, CDR1 is LGHNA and CDR2 YNFKEQ. This CDR3 region has 15 residues. V was clipped by 0 bases and J by 8 bases, with 13 bases between them. As DNA, the CDR3 is TGTGCCAGCAGCCAAGATTGGGACCAGGGAGAAAAACTGTTTTTT. This translates into CASSQDWDQGEKLFF.

This clone occurred a few times. The genes are TRBV4-1 and TRBJ2-7; 8 bases align to TRBD1. V lost 0 bases and J lost 3; bases outside the gene matches: 10. Germline V gives CDR1 MGHRA, CDR2 YSYEKL. The CDR3 loop spans 17 amino acids. CDR3: CASSQEDSGGAYYEQYF. DNA of the CDR3: TGCGCCAGCAGCCAAGAGGACTCAGGGGGCGCGTACTACGAGCAGTACTTC.

A single count supports this clone. The rearrangement links TRBV7-2 to TRBJ2-1; 8 bases fit TRBD2. The CDR3 length is 15 residues. CDR1 is SGHTA and CDR2 is FQGNSA in the germline V gene. The ends lost 2 bases at V and 6 bases at J; junction bases unmatched: 6. The CDR3 DNA follows: TGTGCCAGCAGCTTACCCGGGGGGGCCGGCAATGAGCAGTTCTTC. Its translation is CASSLPGGAGNEQFF.

The V and J genes are TRBV20-1 and TRBJ1-2; D may be TRBD1 (6 bases). Germline V gives CDR1 DFQATT, CDR2 SNEGSKA (reference sequence). Trimming removed 6 bases at V and 8 bases at J, with 13 bases between. The CDR3 spans 11 residues. The CDR3 nucleotides are TGCAGTGCCCCAGGGGCAAGGGGCTACACCTTC. This encodes CSAPGARGYTF.

This clone was counted at least ten times. The genes are TRBV7-9 and TRBJ2-7; D is possibly TRBD2 (5 bases). Germline loops: CDR1 SEHNR, CDR2 FQNEAQ (reference sequence). The germline V and J ends were trimmed by 5 bases and 6 bases, with 11 bases remaining between them. This CDR3 is built from 12 residues. The CDR3 bases are TGTGCCAGCAGCCCTTTAAGCGGCGAGCAGTACTTC. It is translated as CASSPLSGEQYF.

CDR3: CAWRWTNYGYTF. CDR3 DNA: TGTGCCTGGAGATGGACTAACTATGGCTACACCTTC. The chain links TRBV30 to TRBJ1-2; no clear D gene. Germline V gene sequence: CDR1 GTSNPN, CDR2 SVGIG (reference sequence). The CDR3 extends over 12 amino acids. Trimming pared 3 bases from V and 0 bases from J, leaving 5 bases between.

The V call is TRBV5-4, the J call TRBJ2-1, with TRBD2 matching over 8 bases. Germline V gene data show CDR1 as SGHNT and CDR2 as YYREEE (reference sequence). The CDR3 length is 14 residues. With V trimmed by 5 bases and J by 8 bases, 9 bases remained unmatched. CDR3 protein: CASSFETSDDEQFF. In nucleotides, the CDR3 is TGTGCCAGCAGTTTTGAGACTAGCGACGATGAGCAGTTCTTC.

The chain is built from TRBV6-6 and TRBJ1-3; 7 bases line up with TRBD1. The length of the CDR3 is 17 residues. From germline, CDR1 is MNHNY and CDR2 SVGAGI (reference sequence). With 6 bases clipped from V and 0 bases from J, the junction kept 11 bases outside the gene matches. DNA for the CDR3: TGTGCCAGCAGGCGAGGGGGCAGCAAAGGCTCTGGAAACACCATATATTTT. Its translation is CASRRGGSKGSGNTIYF.

The rearrangement joins TRBV7-8 to TRBJ2-7; 7 bases agree with TRBD2. The CDR3 is made up of 15 amino acids. V lost 3 bases and J lost 0; bases outside the gene matches: 5. Germline assignment: CDR1 SGHVS and CDR2 FQNEAQ. The CDR3, as DNA: TGTGCCAGCAGCTTGGGGAGGGCCAGCTCCTACGAGCAGTACTTC. This sequence encodes CASSLGRASSYEQYF.

V and J are TRBV10-3 and TRBJ2-3, with 7 bases fitting TRBD1. CDR3 size: 14 residues. Germline CDR1 is ENHRY and CDR2 is SYGVKD. Germline trimming cut 3 bases from V and 4 bases from J; bases unmatched to any gene: 4. CDR3 region: CAISEKGASDTQYF. Written as DNA, the CDR3 is TGTGCCATCAGTGAAAAGGGGGCGTCAGATACGCAGTATTTT.

Note on this clone: A junction boundary mismatches the germline segment, possibly from a read error. This rearrangement joins TRBV2 to TRBJ1-2; a weak D match, TRBD1 (5 bases). Germline values: CDR1 SNHLY, CDR2 FYNNEI. The CDR3 runs to 10 residues. The CDR3 region has the DNA TGTGCCAGCAGTGGAAGGACACCCGACTTC. Protein: CASSGRTPDF.

The chain joins TRBV9 to TRBJ2-1, with D perhaps TRBD1 or TRBD2 (5 bases each). V was trimmed by 0 bases and J by 3 bases, leaving 10 bases between them. Germline lookup yields CDR1 SGDLS and CDR2 YYNGEE. This CDR3 is 15 amino acids long. The CDR3 DNA reads as TGTGCCAGCAGCGTAGACGGGGCGGGCTACAATGAGCAGTTCTTC. Translated, it gives CASSVDGAGYNEQFF.

The rearrangement joins TRBV30 to TRBJ2-5, with D hard to call. Germline V lookup: CDR1 GTSNPN, CDR2 SVGIG (reference sequence). V was clipped by 2 bases and J by 4 bases, with 8 bases between them. The CDR3 consists of 12 residues. The CDR3 coding sequence is TGTGCCTGGAGTAGGCTGAGAGAGACCCAGTACTTC. It is translated as CAWSRLRETQYF.

The CDR3 DNA follows: TGTGCCAGCAGCCATCTGGGACAGTATGGCTACACCTTC. It translates to CASSHLGQYGYTF. This sequence joins TRBV3-1 (or the pseudogene TRBV3-2) and TRBJ1-2; 7 bases agree with TRBD1. V shed 3 bases and J 5 bases; nucleotides not matched to a gene: 3. The CDR3 length is 13 residues. Germline V gene lookup returns CDR1 LGHDT and CDR2 YNNKEL (reference sequence).

This clone appeared a few times. The chain has TRBV2 and TRBJ1-6; D is unclear. This CDR3 is built from 14 residues. V was clipped by 1 base and J by 5 bases, with 6 bases between them. In germline, CDR1 is SNHLY, CDR2 FYNNEI. The CDR3 DNA reads TGTGCCAGCAGTGAAGTTGGGGATAATTCACCCCTCCACTTT. Protein: CASSEVGDNSPLHF.

The rearrangement links TRBV19 to TRBJ1-5; D is ambiguous. Germline-derived CDR1 and CDR2 are LNHDA and SQIVND (reference sequence). V was cut by 2 bases and J by 8 bases, with 10 bases left in between. There are 13 residues in the CDR3. In nucleotides, the CDR3 is TGTGCCAGTAGTATATCTGTAAATAAGCCCCAGCATTTT. Its protein product is CASSISVNKPQHF.

J is TRBJ1-1 and V is TRBV6-5, with D hard to call. The CDR3 totals 12 residues. From germline, CDR1 is MNHEY and CDR2 SVGAGI. V was shortened by 0 bases and J by 6 bases, with 5 bases between the two germline ends. Here the CDR3 reads CASSYSGSEAFF. As DNA, the CDR3 is TGTGCCAGCAGTTACTCGGGTTCTGAAGCTTTCTTT.

The gene calls are TRBV27 and TRBJ2-7, with a weak D call TRBD2 (5 bases). The CDR3 contains 15 residues. Germline V lookup: CDR1 MNHEY, CDR2 SMNVEV (reference sequence). V was cut by 3 bases and J by 2 bases, with 14 bases left in between. Here the CDR3 reads CASSFVGETAYEQYF. The CDR3 DNA reads as TGTGCCAGCAGTTTTGTGGGAGAAACGGCCTACGAGCAGTACTTC.

This chain uses TRBV2 with TRBJ1-1; D is possibly TRBD1 (5 bases). Germline CDR1 is SNHLY and CDR2 is FYNNEI. CDR3 size: 16 residues. V was pared by 2 bases and J by 1 base, with 14 bases between. The CDR3 spells CASSERAGLGNTEAFF. The CDR3 DNA reads TGTGCCAGCAGTGAAAGGGCAGGGCTTGGGAACACTGAAGCTTTCTTT.

The V call is TRBV18, the J call TRBJ1-6; D gene unclear. The germline V gene encodes CDR1 KGHSH and CDR2 LQKENI. Trimming stripped 3 bases from V and 7 bases from J, with 4 bases between. The CDR3 has 12 amino acids. CDR3 loop: CASSPSNSPLHF. The CDR3 DNA follows: TGTGCCAGCTCACCTTCCAATTCACCCCTCCACTTT.

This chain links TRBV6-5 with TRBJ2-2; 10 bases align to TRBD1. Germline V gives CDR1 MNHEY, CDR2 SVGAGI. The CDR3 spans 15 residues. V was clipped by 6 bases and J by 1 base; unmatched bases: 2. The CDR3 sequence is CASRGDRGNTGELFF. In nucleotides, the CDR3 is TGTGCCAGCAGGGGGGACAGGGGGAACACCGGGGAGCTGTTTTTT.

The chain employs TRBV4-3 and TRBJ2-7; D remains unclear. This CDR3 is built from 13 residues. Germline lookup yields CDR1 LGHNA and CDR2 YSLEER. Trimming pared 2 bases from V and 2 bases from J, leaving 7 bases between. The CDR3 spells CASSQFRAYEQYF. As DNA, the CDR3 is TGCGCCAGCAGCCAATTCCGTGCCTACGAGCAGTACTTC.

This clone was counted only a few times. The chain has TRBV21-1 and TRBJ1-2; the table's TRBD1 call for D was not verified on the DNA. TRBV21-1 is noted as a pseudogene. This CDR3 has 14 residues. The CDR3 DNA is TGTGCCAGCAGCAAAGCGGAGGGGGCCTATGGCTACACCTTC. Translation gives CASSKAEGAYGYTF.

The chain couples TRBV9 to TRBJ1-1, with D possibly matching TRBD1 (5 bases). The CDR3 contains 11 residues. Between the trimmed V and J ends, which lost 3 bases and 10 bases, there was a span of 10 bases. Germline V gene sequence: CDR1 SGDLS, CDR2 YYNGEE. The CDR3 protein is CASSGRDGAFF. The CDR3 nucleotides read TGTGCCAGCAGCGGGAGGGACGGAGCTTTCTTT.